Listed here are 3 T cell receptor beta chains from one sample, sequenced in a study of T cells in Graves' hyperthyroidism and ophthalmopathy. Researchers took RNA transcripts and amplified the TCR beta CDR3 regions from them. The TCR CDR3 was amplified in a first-round RT-PCR using the HTBI primer set. TCRdb ran MiXCR on the multiplex PCR reads and lists one entry per CDR3 protein. The data contain nearly 250,000 distinct CDR3 sequences, 16% of them singletons. The sample taken for sequencing was blood. The receptors originated from a woman aged 18-29 years with Graves' ophthalmopathy.

This clonotype was seen many times. The gene calls are TRBV10-3 and TRBJ1-2, with D perhaps matching TRBD1 (5 bases). CDR1 ENHRY and CDR2 SYGVKD come from the germline V gene. V was pared by 6 bases and J by 8 bases, with 16 bases between. The CDR3 length is 13 residues. CDR3 protein: CAIRTGGSDGYTF. The CDR3 DNA follows: TGTGCCATCAGAACCGGGGGGTCTGACGGCTACACCTTC.

In its sample, this clonotype was seen many times. CDR3 protein: CASSLEAGEIRNEQFF. In DNA, the CDR3 is TGCGCCAGCAGCTTGGAGGCAGGGGAGATTCGGAATGAGCAGTTCTTC. V usage is TRBV5-1 and J usage is TRBJ2-1; D is perhaps TRBD1 (6 bases). The CDR3 sequence is 16 residues long. CDR1 is SGHRS, CDR2 YFSETQ, per germline. Deletions cut 0 bases from V and 7 bases from J, with 17 bases between.

This clonotype was found a few times. A much larger clonotype is one base distant, so this may be a read error. The chain carries TRBV6-1 and TRBJ1-1; D unresolved. This CDR3 spans 12 amino acids. Germline V gene sequence: CDR1 MNHNS, CDR2 SASEGT. The V gene lost 8 bases and the J gene lost 4 bases, with 11 bases spanning the gap. The CDR3, as DNA: TGTGCCAGCTCCTTGAGGTTCACTGAAGCTTTCTTT. This codes for CASSLRFTEAFF.